The following is a T cell receptor (beta chain) sequence with its context. Its antigen is currently unknown. The CDR3 has 14 residues. The germline CDR1 and CDR2 sequences are SGHTA and FQGTGA. Trimming took off 2 bases at V and 3 bases at J, with 11 bases between the two ends. Some clones are missing from TCRdb's copy, which holds only in-frame ones; the method was immunoSEQ multiplex PCR. The data hold 65,000 to 85,000 clones, with 85% observed a single time. This specimen comes from a study of OX40 agonist ivuxolimab in advanced cancers. As for the study in general: Treatment of patients was with ivuxolimab, an agonistic anti-OX40 (CD134) antibody. Points from the study as a whole: CD4+ and CD8+ blood T cells expanded clonally by week 6 at 0.1 to 3.0 mg/kg. At 0.1-3.0 mg/kg, partial responders had clonal expansion among the lowest observed.

The starting material was CD4+ or CD8+ T cells sorted from blood, obtained in a trial of the OX40 agonist ivuxolimab. The chain uses TRBV7-3 and TRBJ2-7; D perhaps matches TRBD1 (6 bases). The TCR comes from an adult with an advanced solid tumor such as melanoma, head and neck, liver or kidney cancer. The CDR3 protein is CASSLSGADYEQYF. The CDR3 DNA follows: TGTGCCAGCAGCTTATCAGGGGCAGACTACGAGCAGTACTTC.